Presented here are 5 T cell receptor beta chains from one specimen sequenced in a study of lymphopenia after photon versus proton radiotherapy. The table came from immunoSEQ multiplex PCR; TCRdb's copy has only in-frame clones and leaves some out. The sample records about 26,000 clones, roughly 90% being singletons. This specimen was peripheral blood, taken from a patient treated with photon-based radiotherapy. The receptors shown here come from a woman aged 45-65 years with cholangiocarcinoma.

This clone was counted once. The chain carries TRBV5-4 and TRBJ2-7; D is perhaps TRBD2 (6 bases). The germline gives CDR1 SGHNT, CDR2 YYREEE (reference sequence). Trimming left V 0 bases short and J 1 base short, with 14 bases between. This CDR3 is built from 16 residues. In nucleotides, the CDR3 is TGTGCCAGCAGCTTGGCCGGAAGGGGAGGTTCCTACGAGCAGTACTTC. Protein: CASSLAGRGGSYEQYF.

The chain combines TRBV5-4 with TRBJ2-3, with 9 nucleotides matching TRBD1. Trimming took 4 bases from V and 2 from J; bases not matched to a gene: 8. The CDR3 runs to 16 residues. CDR1 is SGHNT, CDR2 YYREEE, per germline (reference sequence). CDR3 sequence reads: CASSPPGTGITDTQYF. The CDR3 DNA sequence: TGTGCCAGCAGCCCACCCGGGACAGGGATCACAGATACGCAGTATTTT.

The V and J genes are TRBV2 and TRBJ2-5; the D gene is possibly TRBD2 (5 bases). This CDR3 region has 14 residues. Trimming took off 5 bases at V and 4 bases at J, with 14 bases between the two ends. Per germline, CDR1 SNHLY and CDR2 FYNNEI. CDR3 sequence: CASSSDGVGETQYF. CDR3 sequence (DNA): TGTGCCAGCAGTTCCGACGGGGTAGGAGAGACCCAGTACTTC.

The chain is built from TRBV6-1 and TRBJ1-2; 8 bases line up with TRBD1. The CDR3 consists of 15 residues. Germline-derived CDR1 and CDR2 are MNHNS and SASEGT. Unmatched junction bases numbered 10, after V lost 5 bases and J lost 5 bases. For the CDR3, the DNA is TGTGCCAGCAGTAACTACCAGGGGGCCGAATATGGCTACACCTTC. Translating gives CASSNYQGAEYGYTF.

This clone was detected a few times. The chain couples TRBV18 to TRBJ1-2; 7 nucleotides line up with TRBD1. Trimming removed 2 bases from V and 4 bases from J; junction bases left unmatched: 7. CDR3 length: 15 amino acids. Germline V gives CDR1 KGHSH, CDR2 LQKENI. The CDR3, as DNA: TGTGCCAGCTCACCAGAAGACAGGGCCTCCTATGGCTACACCTTC. The encoded protein is CASSPEDRASYGYTF.